Included here is one TCR beta chain sequence, with context. This record comes from a study of blood T cell repertoires in COVID-19. The V end lost 0 bases, the J end lost 10 bases, and 8 bases lay between the germline ends. The CDR3 length is 12 residues. In germline, CDR1 is SGHDT, CDR2 YYEEEE. The protocol was immunoSEQ multiplex PCR, while the TCRdb copy is restricted to in-frame clones and leaves out a portion. This sample has some 68,000 clones, with approximately 88% found just once. The chain links TRBV5-6 to TRBJ2-1; D possibly corresponds to TRBD1 (5 bases). Sequencing was carried out using peripheral blood. The receptor comes from a human donor in a cohort sampled during active COVID-19. CDR3 loop: CASSLGTPEQFF. The CDR3 DNA reads as TGTGCCAGCAGCTTGGGGACACCGGAGCAGTTCTTC.